This T cell receptor beta chain was sequenced for a study of blood T cell repertoires in COVID-19. Study-level information: Acute and convalescent COVID-19 samples came from the United States, Italy and Spain. Sources were T cells, B-cell-depleted T cells, or PBMCs; the material itself was cDNA or gDNA.

Original data processing: Estimated nucleated cell counts came from reference gene primer amplification. Clones were read by immunoSEQ multiplex PCR, and TCRdb kept only the in-frame ones, dropping some. V and J calls and clone size are copied from that table; D and trimming were computed from the DNA. Seen here are 110,000 or so clones, roughly 90% observed once, and the top ten hold 15% to 20%. This clone has only one observation. Germline loops: CDR1 SNHLY, CDR2 FYNNEI. V was trimmed by 7 bases and J by 8 bases, leaving 11 bases between them. The CDR3 length is 11 residues. The source of this sequence is a human donor with acute or convalescent COVID-19. The donor label of this sample is uncertain. This rearrangement joins TRBV2 to TRBJ1-1, with D perhaps TRBD1 (6 bases). The sample was peripheral blood. The CDR3 here is CASTSQGEAFF. DNA for the CDR3: TGTGCCAGCACCTCCCAGGGGGAAGCTTTCTTT.